These 16 T cell receptor beta chains were sequenced from one sample in a study of blood T cell repertoires in COVID-19. TCRdb's copy holds only in-frame clones and misses some; the assay was immunoSEQ multiplex PCR. The table records approximately 230,000 clones, around 88% of them present only once. The sample comprised peripheral blood. Receptor source: a woman aged 25 to 39 with COVID-19, enrolled during active disease.

CDR3 in DNA: TGTGCCAGCAGCCAAGGAGGGGGCGGAGAGACCCAGTACTTC. Translating it yields CASSQGGGGETQYF. The chain employs TRBV9 and TRBJ2-5; possible D gene TRBD1, 7 bases. Germline V gene sequence: CDR1 SGDLS, CDR2 YYNGEE. V was pared by 4 bases and J by 4 bases, with 14 bases between. This CDR3 comprises 14 residues.

This clone was counted a single time. V and J are TRBV19 and TRBJ1-5; D call uncertain. Trimming left V 3 bases short and J 7 bases short, with 7 bases between. There are 12 residues in the CDR3. Looked up from germline, CDR1 is LNHDA and CDR2 is SQIVND (reference sequence). The CDR3 DNA reads as TGTGCCAGTAGTATTGAGGGACAGCCCCAGCATTTT. It specifies CASSIEGQPQHF.

This chain uses TRBV7-9 with TRBJ1-6; D perhaps matches TRBD1 (6 bases). V was shortened by 5 bases and J by 7 bases, with 15 bases between the two germline ends. CDR1 SEHNR and CDR2 FQNEAQ come from the germline V gene (reference sequence). The CDR3 runs 15 residues. The CDR3 DNA reads as TGTGCCAGCAGCCCTGACGGGGGGCTAAATTCACCCCTCCACTTT. Translating gives CASSPDGGLNSPLHF. Based on the CDR3 plus reference TRBV7-9 and TRBJ1-6, the full variable domain is DTGVSQNPRHKITKRGQNVTFRCDPISEHNRLYWYRQTLGQGPEFLTYFQNEAQLEKSRLLSDRFSAERPKGSFSTLEIQRTEQGDSAMYLCASSPDGGLNSPLHFGNGTRLTVT.

The chain combines TRBV5-1 with TRBJ2-2, with 7 bases that match TRBD1. Per germline, CDR1 SGHRS and CDR2 YFSETQ. The CDR3 consists of 15 residues. J lost 3 bases, V lost 2 bases, and 4 bases had no gene match. CDR3 nucleotides: TGCGCCAGCAGCTTCGGGACAGTTCACACCGGGGAGCTGTTTTTT. It codes for CASSFGTVHTGELFF.

The chain couples TRBV4-1 to TRBJ1-2; D gene uncertain. There are 13 residues in the CDR3. Germline V gives CDR1 MGHRA, CDR2 YSYEKL. The V and J ends lost 0 bases and 4 bases respectively, with 6 bases between them. In DNA form, the CDR3 reads TGCGCCAGCAGCCAAGAGCGGGGCTATGGCTACACCTTC. This sequence encodes CASSQERGYGYTF.

A single count supports this clone. The sample holds other DNA sequences that translate to the same CDR3. The chain links TRBV5-4 to TRBJ2-1; TRBD2 agrees at 10 bases. CDR3 size: 15 residues. J gave up 4 bases and V 0 bases, and 1 base lay outside the gene matches. Germline V gives CDR1 SGHNT, CDR2 YYREEE (reference sequence). For the CDR3, the DNA is TGTGCCAGCAGCTTGGCAGCGGGAGGGTACAATGAGCAGTTCTTC. Its protein product is CASSLAAGGYNEQFF. The full variable domain, completed using reference TRBV5-4 and TRBJ2-1, is ETGVTQSPTHLIKTRGQQVTLRCSSQSGHNTVSWYQQALGQGPQFIFQYYREEENGRGNFPPRFSGLQFPNYSSELNVNALELDDSALYLCASSLAAGGYNEQFFGPGTRLTVL.

Here the CDR3 reads CASSSSHYGYTF. In DNA, the CDR3 is TGTGCCAGCAGCTCCAGTCATTATGGCTACACCTTC. This chain uses TRBV11-3 with TRBJ1-2; D is ambiguous. The germline V and J ends were trimmed by 4 bases and 5 bases, with 8 bases remaining between them. The CDR3 covers 12 residues. Per the germline V gene, CDR1 is SGHNT and CDR2 is YENEEA. Variable domain in full (rest from reference TRBV11-3 and TRBJ1-2): EAGVVQSPRYKIIEKKQPVAFWCNPISGHNTLYWYLQNLGQGPELLIRYENEEAVDDSQLPKDRFSAERLKGVDSTLKIQPAELGDSAVYLCASSSSHYGYTFGSGTRLTVV.

In this sample, this clone turned up a few times. This chain connects TRBV28 to TRBJ1-2; TRBD1 agrees at 8 bases. Germline CDR1 reads MDHEN; CDR2 reads SYDVKM. The ends lost 2 bases at V and 4 bases at J; junction bases unmatched: 3. The CDR3 length is 14 residues. The CDR3 DNA sequence: TGTGCCAGCAGTTTACGGCAGGGGGCCTATGGCTACACCTTC. Encoded protein: CASSLRQGAYGYTF.

V and J are TRBV10-3 and TRBJ2-7; 14 bases agree with TRBD2. The CDR3 extends over 17 amino acids. Germline CDR1 and CDR2: ENHRY and SYGVKD. The trim removed 4 bases at V and 0 bases at J, leaving 5 bases unmatched. This chain's CDR3 is CAISGTSGGLSSYEQYF. The CDR3 DNA follows: TGTGCCATCAGTGGGACTAGCGGGGGGCTCAGCTCCTACGAGCAGTACTTC.

This chain's CDR3 is CASSQDGTGGVTDTQYF. CDR3 bases: TGCGCCAGCAGCCAAGATGGTACCGGGGGTGTCACAGATACGCAGTATTTT. V is TRBV4-3 and J is TRBJ2-3; D perhaps matches TRBD2 (6 bases). The CDR3 loop spans 17 amino acids. Trimming removed 0 bases at V and 2 bases at J, with 15 bases between. Germline V gene data show CDR1 as LGHNA and CDR2 as YSLEER.

This clone was recorded many times. The chain uses TRBV6-4 and TRBJ2-1, with 7 positions matching TRBD2. CDR1 is MRHNA and CDR2 is SNTAGT in the germline V gene. This CDR3 is built from 14 residues. V shed 4 bases, J shed 8 bases, and the junction held 8 bases outside the gene matches. CDR3 loop: CASSASSGSDEQFF. DNA for the CDR3: TGTGCCAGCAGTGCTTCTAGCGGTAGCGATGAGCAGTTCTTC.

The V gene is TRBV24-1, the J gene TRBJ2-3, with 10 bases aligning to TRBD1. Germline V gene lookup returns CDR1 KGHDR and CDR2 SFDVKD. J gave up 7 bases and V 2 bases, and 5 bases lay outside the gene matches. The CDR3 spans 15 residues. This CDR3 reads CATSDWTGGGYTQYF. The DNA of the CDR3 is TGTGCCACCAGTGATTGGACAGGGGGAGGGTATACGCAGTATTTT.

The chain couples TRBV4-3 to TRBJ2-5, with 10 nucleotides matching TRBD2. This CDR3 is 17 amino acids long. The V and J ends lost 3 bases and 1 base, in that order; junction bases with no gene match: 8. The V gene's germline CDR1 is LGHNA and CDR2 YSLEER. The CDR3 protein is CASSQEPGLAAQETQYF. The DNA for the CDR3 is TGCGCCAGCAGCCAGGAACCCGGACTAGCGGCCCAAGAGACCCAGTACTTC.

The V call is TRBV5-4, the J call TRBJ2-2; TRBD1 aligns across 9 bases. Trimming took 5 bases from V and 4 from J; bases not matched to a gene: 6. Germline lookup yields CDR1 SGHNT and CDR2 YYREEE (reference sequence). The CDR3 is 15 residues long. CDR3 protein: CASSSGTGFTGELFF. The CDR3 DNA sequence: TGTGCCAGCAGTTCCGGGACAGGGTTCACCGGGGAGCTGTTTTTT.

The V gene is TRBV30, the J gene TRBJ2-7; 9 bases line up with TRBD1. The germline V gene has CDR1 GTSNPN and CDR2 SVGIG (reference sequence). CDR3 length equals 13 residues. V trimming: 1 base; J trimming: 6 bases; junction bases outside the gene matches: 4. CDR3 DNA: TGTGCCTGGAGTGAAACAGGGGGCAGCGAGCAGTACGTC. Its translation: CAWSETGGSEQYV.

The chain links TRBV3-1 (or the pseudogene TRBV3-2) to TRBJ1-2; 8 bases fit TRBD1. This CDR3 has 15 amino acids. V lost 3 bases to trimming and J lost 7 bases; unmatched junction nucleotides: 10. From germline, CDR1 is LGHDT and CDR2 YNNKEL (reference sequence). CDR3 DNA sequence: TGTGCCAGCAGCCATCCTTATGGACAGGGTGTTGGCTACACCTTC. Translated: CASSHPYGQGVGYTF.